The TCR beta chain described here comes from a study of cytomegalovirus exposure and HLA in healthy donors. Study-level results: It was shown in a later analysis that HLA-associated TCR beta chains were more clonally expanded than other, equally common chains. A missense DCLRE1C variant was associated with V- and J-gene trimming of TCR beta chains in a later analysis, and an independent cohort replicated the association. Researchers counted around 160 TCR beta chains as cytomegalovirus-associated.

In regard to this clone: Its antigen is not known.

PCR was performed using 60 Vbeta and 13 Jbeta primers. Measured with immunoSEQ multiplex PCR; TCRdb has only the in-frame clones, and not every one. Of about 150,000 clones in the sample, more than 75% were seen once. Germline trimming cut 0 bases from V and 9 bases from J; bases unmatched to any gene: 8. Germline assignment: CDR1 SEHNR and CDR2 FQNEAQ (reference sequence). There are 15 residues in the CDR3. The clonotype originates from a woman in her twenties or thirties in good health and CMV-seronegative. This chain uses TRBV7-9 with TRBJ2-1; 7 positions match TRBD2. Specimen: PBMCs. CDR3 sequence reads: CASSLARLAEVEQFF. The CDR3 DNA reads as TGTGCCAGCAGCTTAGCTCGACTAGCAGAGGTTGAGCAGTTCTTC.